Below, 20 T cell receptor beta chains from the same sample are listed, as sequenced in a study of blood T cell repertoires in COVID-19. Assay: immunoSEQ multiplex PCR; the TCRdb copy retains only in-frame clones and omits some. The table lists 380,000 or so clones, less than 90% of them singletons. Sequenced: peripheral blood. The receptors derive from a woman aged 55-70 years with COVID-19, enrolled during active disease.

The chain joins TRBV3-1 (or the pseudogene TRBV3-2) to TRBJ2-1, with TRBD2 matching 9 bases. The J segment lost 6 bases and the V segment lost 3 bases, leaving 12 bases of the junction unmatched. The CDR3 is 17 residues long. CDR1 LGHDT and CDR2 YNNKEL come from the germline V gene (reference sequence). This CDR3 reads CASSHRVAGGPSNEQFF. The CDR3 DNA sequence: TGTGCCAGCAGCCATAGGGTCGCGGGGGGGCCCAGCAATGAGCAGTTCTTC.

The chain is built from TRBV9 and TRBJ1-5, with D maybe TRBD1 (5 bases). V lost 4 bases, J lost 2 bases, and 13 bases lay in between. CDR1 is SGDLS, CDR2 YYNGEE, per germline. The CDR3 runs 15 residues. CDR3 DNA: TGTGCCAGCAGCCCAAGTGGGGGGGGCAATCAGCCCCAGCATTTT. It codes for CASSPSGGGNQPQHF.

This chain joins TRBV9 and TRBJ2-7, with 10 nucleotides matching TRBD1. The germline gives CDR1 SGDLS, CDR2 YYNGEE. Trimming took 4 bases from V and 5 from J; bases not matched to a gene: 6. There are 14 residues in the CDR3. CDR3 bases: TGTGCCAGCAGCAAAATAGGGACAGGGGACGAGCAGTACTTC. It encodes CASSKIGTGDEQYF.

V is TRBV9 and J is TRBJ1-2; perhaps TRBD1 as D (5 bases). V was clipped by 0 bases and J by 2 bases, with 11 bases between them. Germline loops: CDR1 SGDLS, CDR2 YYNGEE. The CDR3 spans 15 residues. The CDR3 DNA reads TGTGCCAGCAGCGTAGAGGCGGGGGAGAACTATGGCTACACCTTC. The encoded protein is CASSVEAGENYGYTF.

This sequence joins TRBV5-1 and TRBJ2-7; 14 nucleotides line up with TRBD2. The V segment lost 0 bases and the J segment 1 base; nucleotides outside the gene matches: 12. The germline CDR1 and CDR2 sequences are SGHRS and YFSETQ. CDR3 length: 20 residues. CDR3 nucleotide sequence: TGCGCCAGCAGCTTGGTTCAGGGAGGACTAGCGGGGGGACCGTCCTACGAGCAGTACTTC. Translated, it gives CASSLVQGGLAGGPSYEQYF.

The rearrangement joins TRBV7-2 to TRBJ1-6; D might be TRBD1 (6 bases). V was cut by 5 bases and J by 0 bases, with 11 bases left in between. CDR1 and CDR2 (germline): SGHTA, FQGNSA. The CDR3 loop spans 16 amino acids. In DNA, the CDR3 is TGTGCCAGCAGCCGCGACAGGAGCTCCTATAATTCACCCCTCCACTTT. Translating gives CASSRDRSSYNSPLHF. Looking up the rest from reference TRBV7-2 and TRBJ1-6 gives the full variable domain: GAGVSQSPSNKVTEKGKDVELRCDPISGHTALYWYRQSLGQGLEFLIYFQGNSAPDKSGLPSDRFSAERTGGSVSTLTIQRTQQEDSAVYLCASSRDRSSYNSPLHFGNGTRLTVT.

The chain links TRBV5-1 to TRBJ2-1; TRBD2 matches 14 bases. The CDR3 runs to 15 residues. The germline CDR1 and CDR2 sequences are SGHRS and YFSETQ. V lost 4 bases and J lost 9; bases outside the gene matches: 6. The CDR3 DNA follows: TGCGCCAGCAGCCCAGGACTAGCGGGGGGTGTTGAGCAGTTCTTC. Its protein product is CASSPGLAGGVEQFF.

This clone was seen a handful of times. This chain connects TRBV6-5 to TRBJ2-2, with D unresolved. CDR3 size: 15 residues. Germline CDR1 is MNHEY and CDR2 is SVGAGI. V was cut by 3 bases and J by 2 bases, with 10 bases left in between. In DNA, the CDR3 is TGTGCCAGCAGTTATAGTTGGAGAAACACCGGGGAGCTGTTTTTT. Its protein is CASSYSWRNTGELFF.

The chain combines TRBV10-3 with TRBJ1-2, with 7 bases fitting TRBD1. The trim removed 4 bases at V and 2 bases at J, leaving 7 bases unmatched. Germline V gene data show CDR1 as ENHRY and CDR2 as SYGVKD. The CDR3 totals 15 residues. In DNA, the CDR3 is TGTGCCATCAGTGGGCAGGGACAGATCAACTATGGCTACACCTTC. Translation: CAISGQGQINYGYTF.

The gene calls are TRBV18 and TRBJ1-2; D remains ambiguous. The CDR3 has 14 residues. The V end lost 1 base, the J end lost 1 base, and 7 bases lay between the germline ends. CDR1 and CDR2 from the germline V gene are KGHSH and LQKENI. CDR3 DNA sequence: TGTGCCAGCTCACCACGCGAGGATAACTATGGCTACACCTTC. This gives the protein CASSPREDNYGYTF. Filled out from reference TRBV18 and TRBJ1-2, the complete variable domain reads NAGVMQNPRHLVRRRGQEARLRCSPMKGHSHVYWYRQLPEEGLKFMVYLQKENIIDESGMPKERFSAEFPKEGPSILRIQQVVRGDSAAYFCASSPREDNYGYTFGSGTRLTVV.

CDR3 amino acids: CASSEEGIRNSPLHF. The CDR3 bases are TGTGCCAGCAGTGAAGAGGGGATCCGTAATTCACCCCTCCACTTT. The rearrangement uses TRBV2 and TRBJ1-6; possibly TRBD1 for D (5 bases). The germline V and J ends were trimmed by 1 base and 6 bases, with 10 bases remaining between them. Germline V CDR1 and CDR2: SNHLY, FYNNEI. The CDR3 spans 15 residues.

This clone was seen only once. CDR3 sequence reads: CASSLEGRHTGTNEKLFF. In DNA, the CDR3 is TGTGCCAGCAGCTTAGAAGGGAGGCACACGGGGACTAATGAAAAACTGTTTTTT. The chain recombines TRBV7-2 with TRBJ1-4; no clear D. This CDR3 contains 18 residues. Trimming took off 1 base at V and 2 bases at J, with 17 bases between the two ends. Germline-derived CDR1 and CDR2 are SGHTA and FQGNSA.

This chain links TRBV20-1 with TRBJ2-1; TRBD1 might be the D (6 bases). The germline V gene has CDR1 DFQATT and CDR2 SNEGSKA (reference sequence). The CDR3 totals 10 residues. V was pared by 8 bases and J by 10 bases, with 12 bases between. In DNA form, the CDR3 reads TGCAGTTGTCAGGGGAACGAGCAGTTCTTC. It yields the protein CSCQGNEQFF.

The chain combines TRBV15 with TRBJ2-7; weak D call: TRBD2 (6 bases). CDR1 LNHNV and CDR2 YYDKDF come from the germline V gene (reference sequence). The CDR3 is 14 amino acids. Deletions cut 3 bases from V and 3 bases from J, with 12 bases between. CDR3 nucleotides: TGTGCCACCAGCAGGGGGATGGGGGGCTACGAGCAGTACTTC. Its translation: CATSRGMGGYEQYF.

J is TRBJ2-7 and V is TRBV20-1, with TRBD1 identical over 8 bases. CDR1 is DFQATT and CDR2 is SNEGSKA in the germline V gene (reference sequence). Germline trimming cut 3 bases from V and 5 bases from J; bases unmatched to any gene: 9. The CDR3 loop spans 14 amino acids. CDR3 sequence (DNA): TGCAGTGCTAGTCAGGGGGCCCAGGGGGACGAGCAGTACTTC. Translated, it gives CSASQGAQGDEQYF.

The rearrangement uses TRBV19 and TRBJ2-7; D possibly corresponds to TRBD2 (5 bases). V lost 6 bases, J lost 2 bases, and 11 bases lay in between. CDR1 is LNHDA, CDR2 SQIVND, per germline (reference sequence). This CDR3 contains 13 residues. In DNA, the CDR3 is TGTGCCAGTAGCCGGACTCAAACCTACGAGCAGTACTTC. It translates to CASSRTQTYEQYF.

This clone turned up a few times. J is TRBJ1-5 and V is TRBV19; the match to TRBD1 covers 7 bases. CDR3 length: 13 residues. J lost 6 bases, V lost 4 bases, and 3 bases had no gene match. The germline V gene has CDR1 LNHDA and CDR2 SQIVND (reference sequence). The DNA for the CDR3 is TGTGCCAGTAGTAAAGGACAGGTTCAGCCCCAGCATTTT. Translation: CASSKGQVQPQHF.

This chain uses TRBV5-5 with TRBJ1-1, with 7 bases fitting TRBD1. The V segment lost 4 bases and the J segment 3 bases; nucleotides outside the gene matches: 12. This CDR3 region has 16 residues. Germline CDR1 is SGHKS and CDR2 is YYEKEE (reference sequence). CDR3 amino acids: CASSQTIDRAYTEAFF. The DNA for the CDR3 is TGTGCCAGCAGCCAAACAATAGACAGGGCCTACACTGAAGCTTTCTTT.

V gene TRBV3-1 (or the pseudogene TRBV3-2) combines with J gene TRBJ1-2; D uncertain. Deletions cut 4 bases from V and 5 bases from J, with 11 bases between. CDR3 length equals 13 residues. Germline V lookup: CDR1 LGHDT, CDR2 YNNKEL (reference sequence). The CDR3 coding sequence is TGTGCCAGCAGCCCCCCCGGGATGTATGGCTACACCTTC. This sequence encodes CASSPPGMYGYTF.

The V gene is TRBV11-3, the J gene TRBJ1-1, with 7 bases matching TRBD1. The germline V gene has CDR1 SGHNT and CDR2 YENEEA. J lost 7 bases, V lost 4 bases, and 6 bases had no gene match. This CDR3 contains 13 residues. The CDR3 coding sequence is TGTGCCAGCAGCTCATCCAACAGGGGTGAAGCTTTCTTT. This translates into CASSSSNRGEAFF.